A selection of T cell receptor beta chains follows, all from one sample in a study of blood T cell repertoires in COVID-19. Produced via immunoSEQ multiplex PCR; TCRdb's table is partial and in-frame only. The table shows about 180,000 clones, with more than 80% occurring only once. Sequencing was done on a sample of peripheral blood. These receptors were obtained from a human donor in a cohort sampled during active COVID-19. Each CDR3 is given with its conserved first and last residue.

j_gene	v_gene	CDR3aa
TRBJ1-1	TRBV5-1	CASSQDTRNTEAFF
TRBJ2-7	TRBV5-1	CASSLEWGVSSYEQYF
TRBJ1-2	TRBV30	CAWSGGGGRYGYTF
TRBJ1-5	TRBV5-1	CASSPRAGNQPQHF
TRBJ1-2	TRBV15	CATSSRQGAAGYTF
TRBJ1-2	TRBV5-6	CASSFGRAEGGYTF
TRBJ1-6	TRBV3-1/TRBV3-2	CASSPRGGYNSPLHF
TRBJ2-7	TRBV5-8	CASSFADQGVYEQYF
TRBJ2-2	TRBV5-1	CASRLLQTNTGELFF
TRBJ1-1	TRBV6-6	CATSLTQGKTEAFF
TRBJ2-1	TRBV6-5	CASSTTGVVRNEQFF
TRBJ1-1	TRBV12-3/TRBV12-4	CASSPLYTEAFF
TRBJ1-2	TRBV9	CASSALGQVDAGYTF
TRBJ2-3	TRBV13	CASSLGLAGATDTQYF
TRBJ1-5	TRBV19	CASSISGVKYSNQPQHF
TRBJ2-1	TRBV6-6	CASSYAPRGSDEQFF
TRBJ2-1	TRBV7-8	CASSPARDNEQFF
TRBJ1-3	TRBV9	CASRSQGRNTIYF
TRBJ2-3	TRBV12-5	CASGRPERINAQYF
TRBJ2-6	TRBV9	CASSVGYRIGLGANVLTF
TRBJ1-1	TRBV7-2	CASSLAQGTEAFF
TRBJ2-7	TRBV9	CASSVGGPLYEQYF
TRBJ1-1	TRBV5-4	CASSGPGTGRAFF
TRBJ2-3	TRBV5-1	CASSLVSGEDTQYF
TRBJ2-6	TRBV23-1	CASSRRILAGVDSGANVLTF
TRBJ2-7	TRBV18	CASSEGQGTEQYF
TRBJ2-1	TRBV7-9	CASSLADADYNEQFF
TRBJ1-2	TRBV11-2	CASSLSVGVANYGYTF
TRBJ2-7	TRBV7-2	CASSLGVGTGGGEQYF
TRBJ1-2	TRBV29-1	CSVEGWAGERNYGYTF
TRBJ1-1	TRBV12-3/TRBV12-4	CASSIEDRTEAFF
TRBJ1-4	TRBV12-5	CASGLWHREKLFF
TRBJ2-7	TRBV5-1	CASRPSGGNSYEQYF
TRBJ2-3	TRBV5-4	CASSYILDRGRTDTQYF
TRBJ2-1	TRBV11-2	CASSFGDSYNEQFF
TRBJ2-3	TRBV5-6	CATHGRGGGATQYF
TRBJ2-7	TRBV5-5	CASSSGLGGTYEQYF
TRBJ1-1	TRBV6-5	CASSSTGPVGTEAFF
TRBJ1-4	TRBV19	CASSPQPGDNEKLFF
TRBJ2-1	TRBV10-3	CAIKGTSGGSSYNEQFF
TRBJ2-7	TRBV14	CASSPRWGPGNYEQYF
TRBJ1-1	TRBV6-5	CASRLTGLDTEAFF
TRBJ2-7	TRBV24-1	CATSDRGRAARGPYEQYF
TRBJ1-5	TRBV3-1/TRBV3-2	CASSQSAGNSNQPQHF
TRBJ2-7	TRBV29-1	CSVEDGLSYEQYF
TRBJ1-6	TRBV11-2	CASSLEWGSNSPLHF
TRBJ1-1	TRBV6-5	CASRRQINTEAFF
TRBJ2-1	TRBV10-2	CASSVQAGVPAYNEQFF
TRBJ2-3	TRBV24-1	CATRGGGTDTQYF
TRBJ1-3	TRBV7-6	CASSLGGSSGNTIYF